This entry lists 8 T cell receptor beta chains sequenced from one sample in a study of Tregs in tolerant kidney transplant recipients. TCRdb's copy holds only in-frame clones and misses some; the assay was immunoSEQ multiplex PCR. The sample consists of roughly 250,000 clones, 65% to 85% of them appearing once. Sequences were obtained from CD4+ T cells from blood. Receptors were obtained from a human donor in good health.

J is TRBJ2-7 and V is TRBV7-9; D might be TRBD2 (6 bases). Looked up from germline, CDR1 is SEHNR and CDR2 is FQNEAQ (reference sequence). This CDR3 region has 13 residues. Trimming cost V 5 bases and J 0 bases, with 8 bases left between them. CDR3 in DNA: TGTGCCAGCAGCCCGGGGGTCTCCTACGAGCAGTACTTC. Translated: CASSPGVSYEQYF.

The rearrangement joins TRBV2 to TRBJ1-1; D unclear. Germline V lookup: CDR1 SNHLY, CDR2 FYNNEI. The V gene lost 2 bases and the J gene lost 1 base, with 8 bases spanning the gap. The CDR3 contains 14 residues. CDR3: CASSERGWNTEAFF. CDR3 sequence (DNA): TGTGCCAGCAGTGAACGAGGGTGGAACACTGAAGCTTTCTTT.

The chain is built from TRBV9 and TRBJ1-2; perhaps TRBD1 as D (6 bases). The CDR3 extends over 15 amino acids. The V and J ends lost 6 bases and 6 bases respectively, with 21 bases between them. Looked up from germline, CDR1 is SGDLS and CDR2 is YYNGEE. CDR3 region: CASTFGTSLWDGYTF. CDR3 coding DNA: TGTGCCAGCACCTTCGGGACATCCCTCTGGGATGGCTACACCTTC.

J is TRBJ2-1 and V is TRBV2; TRBD2 agrees at 10 bases. The V and J ends lost 5 bases and 6 bases, in that order; junction bases with no gene match: 10. CDR1 SNHLY and CDR2 FYNNEI come from the germline V gene. This CDR3 has 16 residues. CDR3 amino acids: CASSPSTSGYPNEQFF. The DNA for the CDR3 is TGTGCCAGCAGTCCTTCGACTAGCGGGTACCCCAATGAGCAGTTCTTC.

The J gene is TRBJ2-5, the V gene TRBV18, with D maybe TRBD1 (5 bases). In germline, CDR1 is KGHSH, CDR2 LQKENI. The CDR3 spans 13 residues. Trimming shortened V by 6 bases and J by 2 bases, and 10 bases separated the two germline ends. This CDR3 reads CASSPGWQETQYF. The CDR3 nucleotides are TGTGCCAGCTCCCCAGGGTGGCAAGAGACCCAGTACTTC. Full variable domain (outside the CDR3, taken from reference TRBV18 and TRBJ2-5): NAGVMQNPRHLVRRRGQEARLRCSPMKGHSHVYWYRQLPEEGLKFMVYLQKENIIDESGMPKERFSAEFPKEGPSILRIQQVVRGDSAAYFCASSPGWQETQYFGPGTRLLVL.

The sample holds a few counts of this clone. The rearrangement joins TRBV4-2 to TRBJ1-2, with 7 positions matching TRBD1. Germline loops: CDR1 LGHNA, CDR2 YNFKEQ. The CDR3 totals 14 residues. V was clipped by 4 bases and J by 2 bases; unmatched bases: 4. The CDR3 reads CASSPQQGNYGYTF. In DNA, the CDR3 is TGTGCCAGCAGCCCTCAACAGGGGAACTATGGCTACACCTTC.

The CDR3 DNA sequence: TGTGCCAGCAGCAGAGGCAGGGCTTGGGAGACCCAGTACTTC. Translating it yields CASSRGRAWETQYF. The V call is TRBV14, the J call TRBJ2-5, with D possibly TRBD1 on 5 matching bases. Trimming left V 5 bases short and J 5 bases short, with 15 bases between. This CDR3 has 14 amino acids. Germline V lookup: CDR1 SGHDN, CDR2 FVKESK.

The gene calls are TRBV19 and TRBJ1-1; maybe TRBD1 (6 bases). Trimming left V 5 bases short and J 6 bases short, with 16 bases between. The CDR3 has 14 residues. The germline gives CDR1 LNHDA, CDR2 SQIVND (reference sequence). CDR3 bases: TGTGCCAGTAGTCTCCAGGACAGAAACGCTGAAGCTTTCTTT. Amino acids: CASSLQDRNAEAFF.